The rows below give T cell receptor beta chains drawn from one sample of a study of T cell responses to AZD1222 COVID-19 vaccine. The table came from immunoSEQ multiplex PCR; TCRdb's copy has only in-frame clones and leaves some out. The sample records tens of thousands of clones, roughly 89% being singletons. The sequencing used peripheral blood, collected on day 0 of MenACWY control vaccination. Receptors were obtained from an adult in good health. CDR3s include the opening cysteine and the closing phenylalanine or tryptophan. D genes are given only for firm matches. Clone size is stated in some rows and not others, as once, few, many or a class when expanded.

v_call	clone_size	j_call	d_call	cdr3_aa	cdr3_nt
TRBV7-2	once	TRBJ1-2	.	CASSLDIAGNYGYTF	TGTGCCAGCAGCTTAGATATCGCAGGAAACTATGGCTACACCTTC
TRBV12-3/TRBV12-4	.	TRBJ2-3	.	CASGRGGTDTQYF	TGTGCCAGCGGGCGGGGAGGCACAGATACGCAGTATTTT
TRBV6-6	.	TRBJ2-2	.	CANSGLSTGELFF	TGTGCCAACTCGGGCCTATCTACCGGGGAGCTGTTTTTT
TRBV6-2/TRBV6-3	.	TRBJ2-7	.	CASSGITGHAYEQYF	TGTGCCAGCAGTGGCATAACGGGTCATGCCTACGAGCAGTACTTC
TRBV19	.	TRBJ1-5	TRBD1	CASATGVRQPQHF	TGTGCCAGTGCCACAGGGGTCCGACAGCCCCAGCATTTT
TRBV5-1	.	TRBJ1-5	TRBD1	CASSLETGGNQPQHF	TGCGCCAGCAGCTTGGAAACAGGGGGAAATCAGCCCCAGCATTTT
TRBV3-1/TRBV3-2	.	TRBJ2-7	.	CASSQDLGYEQYF	TGTGCCAGCAGCCAAGACCTCGGCTACGAGCAGTACTTC
TRBV2	.	TRBJ1-6	.	CASSATLDKGITLHF	TGTGCCAGCAGTGCTACCTTGGACAAGGGCATCACCCTCCACTTT
TRBV10-3	.	TRBJ2-2	.	CAISGQTNTGELFF	TGTGCCATCAGTGGACAAACCAACACCGGGGAGCTGTTTTTT
TRBV9	once	TRBJ2-5	.	CASSVGVGQETQYF	TGTGCCAGCAGCGTAGGAGTTGGTCAAGAGACCCAGTACTTC
TRBV5-1	.	TRBJ1-4	.	CASRLVGEVNEKLFF	TGCGCCAGCAGATTGGTGGGGGAGGTCAACGAAAAACTGTTTTTT
TRBV28	.	TRBJ2-7	TRBD2	CASSLSGTSGSYEQYF	TGTGCCAGCAGTTTAAGCGGGACTAGCGGCTCCTACGAGCAGTACTTC
TRBV14	.	TRBJ1-1	.	CASSQVYGGTEAFF	TGTGCCAGCAGCCAAGTTTACGGGGGCACTGAAGCTTTCTTT
TRBV5-4	.	TRBJ1-3	.	CASSLADAGNTIYF	TGTGCCAGCAGCTTGGCGGACGCTGGAAACACCATATATTTT
TRBV9	.	TRBJ1-1	.	CASSVAAGTVSGEAFF	TGTGCCAGCAGCGTAGCCGCGGGGACTGTATCGGGTGAAGCTTTCTTT
TRBV23-1	.	TRBJ2-3	TRBD2	CASRTGLAVTSSTDTQYF	TGCGCCAGCAGGACGGGACTAGCGGTTACTTCTAGCACAGATACGCAGTATTTT
TRBV6-2/TRBV6-3	.	TRBJ2-7	.	CASSDRSEQYF	TGTGCCAGCAGTGACAGGAGCGAGCAGTACTTC
TRBV19	.	TRBJ1-5	.	CASTGEGRGFHQPQHF	TGTGCCAGTACCGGCGAAGGGAGAGGGTTCCACCAGCCCCAGCATTTT
TRBV5-1	.	TRBJ2-5	.	CASSPPQGGIGETQYF	TGCGCCAGCAGCCCACCCCAGGGGGGCATTGGAGAGACCCAGTACTTC
TRBV5-1	.	TRBJ2-1	.	CASSLVQRDNEQFF	TGCGCCAGCAGCTTGGTCCAACGGGACAATGAGCAGTTCTTC
TRBV29-1	.	TRBJ2-3	TRBD1	CSVELGQGNTDTQYF	TGCAGCGTTGAATTGGGACAGGGTAACACAGATACGCAGTATTTT
TRBV10-3	few	TRBJ1-4	.	CAIRSTGINEKLFF	TGTGCCATCAGGAGTACAGGGATTAATGAAAAACTGTTTTTT
TRBV28	.	TRBJ1-6	TRBD1	CASSLWGQGDSPLHF	TGTGCCAGCAGTTTATGGGGACAGGGGGATTCACCCCTCCACTTT
TRBV10-3	.	TRBJ1-5	.	CAISESHQPQHF	TGTGCCATCAGTGAGTCTCACCAGCCCCAGCATTTT
TRBV28	.	TRBJ1-5	.	CASSLRQISNQPQHF	TGTGCCAGCAGTTTAAGGCAGATTAGCAATCAGCCCCAGCATTTT
TRBV28	.	TRBJ1-1	.	CASKVGGYNTEAFF	TGTGCCAGCAAGGTAGGGGGGTATAATACTGAAGCTTTCTTT
TRBV7-2	.	TRBJ1-4	.	CASSLTTNEKLFF	TGTGCCAGCAGCTTAACAACTAATGAAAAACTGTTTTTT
TRBV5-1	.	TRBJ2-1	.	CASSFQNEQFF	TGCGCCAGCAGCTTCCAGAATGAGCAGTTCTTC